Reported below is one T cell receptor (beta chain). The target antigen is unknown. The sample originates from a study of cytomegalovirus exposure and HLA in healthy donors. Notes on the study in general: Cytomegalovirus status, reportedly, was diagnosed with high specificity and sensitivity by the classifier.

A multiplex PCR was run with 60 Vbeta primers and 13 Jbeta primers. Generated by immunoSEQ multiplex PCR, the TCRdb table keeps only in-frame clones and is missing some. This sample carries 100,000 to 150,000 clones, around 78% of them seen once, and the ten largest clones take just under 2%. Sequenced: PBMCs. The TCR originated in a man aged 50 or older in good health and CMV-seronegative.

The DNA for the CDR3 is TGTGCCAGCAGCTTAGACGCAGGGGGCGAGGAGACCCAGTACTTC. Its protein is CASSLDAGGEETQYF. V is TRBV7-9 and J is TRBJ2-5, with TRBD1 identical over 8 bases. J lost 5 bases, V lost 1 base, and 6 bases had no gene match. CDR3 length: 15 residues. Germline V gene sequence: CDR1 SEHNR, CDR2 FQNEAQ (reference sequence).